These 5 T cell receptor beta chains came from one sample sequenced in a study of blood T cell repertoires in COVID-19. The protocol was immunoSEQ multiplex PCR, while the TCRdb copy is restricted to in-frame clones and leaves out a portion. Seen here are around 250,000 clones, 70% to 90% observed once, and the top ten hold approximately 4%. Sequencing was done on a sample of PBMCs or T cells enriched from blood (not recorded which). These receptors were obtained from a woman between 25 and 40 years old with acute COVID-19.

J is TRBJ2-7 and V is TRBV6-5; a possible D gene is TRBD1 (5 bases). Germline CDR1 and CDR2: MNHEY and SVGAGI. V lost 0 bases and J lost 4, with 13 bases in between. The CDR3 runs 15 residues. For the CDR3, the DNA is TGTGCCAGCAGTTACTCAGGGCCAGGGATTTACGAGCAGTACTTC. It encodes CASSYSGPGIYEQYF.

This clone was seen just once. CDR3 sequence reads: CAISGTGEATGANVLTF. The CDR3 DNA is TGTGCCATCAGTGGTACAGGGGAGGCGACTGGGGCCAACGTCCTGACTTTC. The V and J genes are TRBV10-3 and TRBJ2-6; D is possibly TRBD1 (7 bases). V was trimmed by 4 bases and J by 2 bases, leaving 15 bases between them. The CDR3 consists of 17 residues. Germline CDR1 and CDR2: ENHRY and SYGVKD.

J is TRBJ2-7 and V is TRBV4-1, with D possibly TRBD2 on 5 matching bases. This CDR3 has 16 residues. Trimming removed 0 bases from V and 7 bases from J, with 19 bases in between. CDR1 and CDR2 (germline): MGHRA, YSYEKL. In DNA form, the CDR3 reads TGCGCCAGCAGCCAAGAAGCGGCGATTGGAAGAGTAGAGCAGTACTTC. It encodes CASSQEAAIGRVEQYF.

The gene calls are TRBV28 and TRBJ2-7; 10 bases align to TRBD1. Germline CDR1 and CDR2: MDHEN and SYDVKM. CDR3 length: 14 amino acids. After removal of 6 bases from V and 2 bases from J, the junction contained 4 bases not matched to a gene. CDR3 bases: TGTGCCAGCAGAGCCGGGACAGGGGCCTACGAGCAGTACTTC. It translates to CASRAGTGAYEQYF.

J is TRBJ1-4 and V is TRBV18, with a possible D match to TRBD1 (5 bases). CDR3 length: 15 amino acids. The germline CDR1 and CDR2 sequences are KGHSH and LQKENI. V dropped 3 bases and J dropped 8 bases, with 16 bases sitting between them. In DNA form, the CDR3 reads TGTGCCAGCTCACCTCTCCAGGGTTCGAAGGAAAAACTGTTTTTT. Encoded protein: CASSPLQGSKEKLFF.